The T cell receptor (beta chain) described here comes from a study of T cell responses to AZD1222 COVID-19 vaccine. At the level of the study: Second-dose recipients at about 4 or about 12 weeks were treated as one pooled group.

Study findings and constraints: Among AZD1222 vaccinees, only five or six were seropositive at baseline.

Looked up from germline, CDR1 is LNHDA and CDR2 is SQIVND (reference sequence). This CDR3 contains 14 residues. V dropped 5 bases and J dropped 2; count of bases not matched to a gene: 6. Comments on this clone: As yet, its antigen is unknown.

Assay: immunoSEQ multiplex PCR; the TCRdb copy retains only in-frame clones and omits some. The sample lists about 100,000 clones, 87% occurring once. The gene calls are TRBV19 and TRBJ2-7; 7 bases are shared with TRBD1. The sample consisted of peripheral blood, taken on day 0 of AZD1222 vaccination. The sequence was collected from an adult in good health. CDR3 nucleotide sequence: TGTGCCAGTAGTTCGCAGACAGGGCCCTACGAGCAGTACTTC. It encodes CASSSQTGPYEQYF.